The TCR beta chain under discussion was sequenced for a study of CD8 T cells in Susac syndrome. Study-wide points: Regarding the TCR sequencing and HLA analysis, the study admitted that a relatively small number of individuals were involved.

About this clonotype: What it binds is not known.

Reverse transcription used roughly 0.5 to 1 ug RNA and random hexamers. Using its own MiXCR run on the immunoSEQ multiplex PCR reads, TCRdb lists one record per CDR3 protein. The repertoire holds around 71,000 distinct CDR3 sequences, 96% seen once, with around 0.11% in the top ten. Those who served as multiple sclerosis controls were treatment-naive patients with stable or active relapsing-remitting disease. Negative isolation was applied to CD8+ and CD4+ T cells, and FACS enrichment was applied to TEMRA cells. The source of this sequence is a human donor with multiple sclerosis. The sequenced sample was CD4+ T cells from PBMCs.

The CDR3 sequence is CASSLDWNTGELFF. The DNA for the CDR3 is TGTGCCAGCAGCCTAGACTGGAACACCGGGGAGCTGTTTTTT. The chain links TRBV5-6 to TRBJ2-2, with D unclear. Trimming removed 4 bases at V and 1 base at J, with 8 bases between. The CDR3 consists of 14 residues. CDR1 and CDR2 (germline): SGHDT, YYEEEE.